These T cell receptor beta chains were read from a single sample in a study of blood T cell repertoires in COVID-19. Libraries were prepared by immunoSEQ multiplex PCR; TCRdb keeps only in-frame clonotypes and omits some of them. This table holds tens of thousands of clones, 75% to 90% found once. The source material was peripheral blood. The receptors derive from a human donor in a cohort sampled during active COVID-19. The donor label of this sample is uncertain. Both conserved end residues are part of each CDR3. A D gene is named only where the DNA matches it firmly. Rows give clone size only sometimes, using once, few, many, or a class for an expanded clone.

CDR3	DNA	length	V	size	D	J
CASSLFLVEGELFF	TGTGCCAGCAGCTTATTTCTGGTGGAGGGGGAGCTGTTTTTT	14	TRBV5-4	many	.	TRBJ2-2
CASSPKRGNTIYF	TGTGCCAGCAGCCCTAAACGGGGAAACACCATATATTTT	13	TRBV12-3/TRBV12-4	few	.	TRBJ1-3
CASSTGQGTNEKLFF	TGCGCCAGCAGTACCGGACAGGGCACTAATGAAAAACTGTTTTTT	15	TRBV5-1	.	TRBD1	TRBJ1-4
CASSSVRGLGNQPQHF	TGCGCCAGCAGCTCCGTAAGGGGGTTGGGCAATCAGCCCCAGCATTTT	16	TRBV23-1	.	.	TRBJ1-5
CASSPDRLDTGELFF	TGCGCCAGCAGCCCCGACAGGCTGGACACCGGGGAGCTGTTTTTT	15	TRBV5-1	.	.	TRBJ2-2
CASSLQGIGQPQHF	TGTGCCAGCAGCCTACAGGGAATAGGTCAGCCCCAGCATTTT	14	TRBV6-5	.	.	TRBJ1-5
CASSKEQGVGNQPQHF	TGTGCCAGCAGCAAGGAACAGGGGGTTGGCAATCAGCCCCAGCATTTT	16	TRBV21-1	once	.	TRBJ1-5
CASSSLGGINEAFF	TGTGCCAGCAGTTCCCTAGGAGGCATTAATGAAGCTTTCTTT	14	TRBV27	.	.	TRBJ1-1
CATPGQVF	TGTGCCACCCCGGGACAAGTATTT	8	TRBV27	.	.	TRBJ1-1
CASSHRGGNTGELFF	TGTGCCAGCAGCCACCGGGGGGGGAACACCGGGGAGCTGTTTTTT	15	TRBV4-2	.	TRBD2	TRBJ2-2
CASSPLSGPGTEAFF	TGTGCCAGCTCACCTTTATCAGGGCCGGGCACTGAAGCTTTCTTT	15	TRBV18	.	.	TRBJ1-1
CASSPTGMETQYF	TGTGCCAGCAGTCCAACAGGGATGGAGACCCAGTACTTC	13	TRBV2	once	.	TRBJ2-5
CASSLQGVTIDTQYF	TGTGCCAGCAGCTTACAGGGGGTAACGATTGATACGCAGTATTTT	15	TRBV7-6	.	TRBD1	TRBJ2-3
CASSPGQGYNEQFF	TGCGCCAGCAGCCCGGGACAGGGATACAATGAGCAGTTCTTC	14	TRBV5-1	.	TRBD1	TRBJ2-1
CASSPQGTTSYEQYF	TGTGCCAGCAGCCCCCAGGGGACAACCTCCTACGAGCAGTACTTC	15	TRBV7-9	.	.	TRBJ2-7
CASSYLQGNYGYTF	TGTGCCAGCAGTTACTTACAGGGAAACTATGGCTACACCTTC	14	TRBV6-5	.	.	TRBJ1-2
CASSLSPSAYEQYF	TGTGCCAGCAGTTTATCGCCTAGCGCCTACGAGCAGTACTTC	14	TRBV27	.	.	TRBJ2-7
CASSIAGGLAGGPNEQFF	TGTGCCAGTAGTATAGCGGGAGGGCTAGCGGGGGGGCCAAATGAGCAGTTCTTC	18	TRBV19	.	TRBD2	TRBJ2-1
CASTGVDRGKNIQYF	TGCGCCAGCACGGGCGTCGACAGGGGGAAAAACATTCAGTACTTC	15	TRBV5-1	.	TRBD1	TRBJ2-4
CASSPRTGGNTEAFF	TGTGCCAGCTCACCACGGACAGGGGGGAACACTGAAGCTTTCTTT	15	TRBV18	.	TRBD1	TRBJ1-1
CASSQAGQGTKNIQYF	TGCGCCAGCAGCCAAGCGGGACAGGGGACCAAAAACATTCAGTACTTC	16	TRBV4-1	.	TRBD1	TRBJ2-4
CASSPGLAGGTDTQYF	TGTGCCAGCAGCCCGGGACTAGCGGGGGGCACAGATACGCAGTATTTT	16	TRBV5-4	.	TRBD2	TRBJ2-3
CASSRGGQTQLSYNEQFF	TGTGCCAGCAGCCGGGGGGGTCAGACACAACTTTCCTACAATGAGCAGTTCTTC	18	TRBV5-6	.	TRBD2	TRBJ2-1
CASSRGQGVNSPLHF	TGCGCCAGCAGCCGGGGACAGGGAGTTAATTCACCCCTCCACTTT	15	TRBV5-1	.	TRBD1	TRBJ1-6
CAWNWGENTEAFF	TGTGCCTGGAATTGGGGGGAGAACACTGAAGCTTTCTTT	13	TRBV30	.	.	TRBJ1-1
CASSNLVLAGAYNEQFF	TGTGCCAGCAGCAACCTCGTACTAGCGGGGGCCTACAATGAGCAGTTCTTC	17	TRBV7-9	few	TRBD2	TRBJ2-1
CAWSKTGGSNSPLHF	TGTGCCTGGAGTAAAACAGGGGGGTCGAATTCACCCCTCCACTTT	15	TRBV30	.	TRBD1	TRBJ1-6
CASSVAGRDTQYF	TGTGCCAGCAGCGTGGCGGGGCGTGATACGCAGTATTTT	13	TRBV7-9	few	.	TRBJ2-3
CASSLQSSYNSPLHF	TGTGCCAGCAGTCTACAGAGCTCCTATAATTCACCCCTCCACTTT	15	TRBV6-5	.	.	TRBJ1-6
CASSYSGTSSYEQYF	TGTGCCAGCAGCTATTCCGGGACTAGCTCGTACGAGCAGTACTTC	15	TRBV3-1/TRBV3-2	few	TRBD2	TRBJ2-7
CASSLGRGANEQFF	TGTGCCAGCAGCTTAGGCCGGGGGGCCAATGAGCAGTTCTTC	14	TRBV11-2	.	.	TRBJ2-1
CAWDRGTGINEQFF	TGTGCCTGGGATCGCGGGACAGGGATTAATGAGCAGTTCTTC	14	TRBV30	.	TRBD1	TRBJ2-1